The 3 T cell receptor beta chains given below trace back to one sample, sequenced in a study of radiotherapy plus CTLA-4 blockade in lung cancer. Assay used: immunoSEQ multiplex PCR; TCRdb lists only in-frame clones, some missing. This sample yields roughly 54,000 clones, of which around 80% are seen a single time; 3.2% belongs to the top ten. The material sequenced was peripheral blood, taken from a patient treated with radiotherapy plus ipilimumab. These receptors came from a human donor with non-small cell lung cancer who had a partial response to radiotherapy plus ipilimumab.

The chain joins TRBV19 to TRBJ2-6; D perhaps matches TRBD2 (6 bases). Per germline, CDR1 LNHDA and CDR2 SQIVND (reference sequence). The CDR3 runs to 17 residues. With 5 bases removed from V and 4 bases from J, the gap between germline ends came to 18 bases. CDR3 residues: CASSLKSQGLGANVLTF. In DNA form, the CDR3 reads TGTGCCAGTAGTCTTAAATCCCAGGGACTCGGGGCCAACGTCCTGACTTTC.

This chain links TRBV19 with TRBJ1-5; tentatively, D is TRBD1 (6 bases). The V gene's germline CDR1 is LNHDA and CDR2 SQIVND (reference sequence). This CDR3 has 15 amino acids. V was pared by 5 bases and J by 5 bases, with 16 bases between. In nucleotides, the CDR3 is TGTGCCAGTAGTGTGGGTGCGGGGGCGTATCAGCCCCAGCATTTT. It codes for CASSVGAGAYQPQHF.

The chain couples TRBV5-8 to TRBJ1-1, with 8 bases identical to TRBD1. This CDR3 comprises 16 residues. Losses at the gene ends were 4 bases for V and 3 bases for J; bases not matched to a gene: 11. CDR1 and CDR2 from the germline V gene are SGHTS and YDEGEE. The CDR3 reads CASSEGTGGVYTEAFF. CDR3 DNA sequence: TGTGCCAGCAGCGAAGGAACAGGGGGGGTATACACTGAAGCTTTCTTT.